This record covers a single T cell receptor beta chain. V was pared by 4 bases and J by 7 bases, with 14 bases between. The germline CDR1 and CDR2 sequences are LNHNV and YYDKDF (reference sequence). The CDR3 is 14 amino acids. This sample is drawn from a study of Ad26.COV2.S vaccination and SARS-CoV-2 variants. Treatment described: about 20 received Ad26.COV2.S at low or high dose, single or two shots; 5 received placebo; per-sample allocation not given. Sample collection was performed on day 63 after the first vaccine or placebo injection. Using immunoSEQ multiplex PCR, the repertoire was profiled, and TCRdb retains in-frame clones only, with some absent. The sample consists of about 480,000 clones, around nine tenths of them appearing once.

The V and J genes are TRBV15 and TRBJ1-5; D is unresolved. Here the sequenced sample was peripheral blood, taken in a trial of Ad26.COV2.S vaccine versus placebo. The sequence came from a person between 18 and 59 years old who received the Ad26.COV2.S COVID-19 vaccine or a placebo. Here the CDR3 DNA reads TGTGCCACCAGCAATGTACGAGGAGAGCAGCCCCAGCATTTT. Translation gives CATSNVRGEQPQHF.